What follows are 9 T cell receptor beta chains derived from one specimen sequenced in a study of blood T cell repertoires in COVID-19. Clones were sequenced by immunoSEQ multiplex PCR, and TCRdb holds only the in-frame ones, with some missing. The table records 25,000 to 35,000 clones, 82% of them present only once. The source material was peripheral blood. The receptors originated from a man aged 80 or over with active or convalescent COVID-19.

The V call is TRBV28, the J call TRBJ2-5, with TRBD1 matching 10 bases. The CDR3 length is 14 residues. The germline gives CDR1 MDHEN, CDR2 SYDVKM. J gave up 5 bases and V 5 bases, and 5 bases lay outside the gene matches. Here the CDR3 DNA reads TGTGCCAGCAGTAACCGACAGGGGGCCGAGACCCAGTACTTC. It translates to CASSNRQGAETQYF.

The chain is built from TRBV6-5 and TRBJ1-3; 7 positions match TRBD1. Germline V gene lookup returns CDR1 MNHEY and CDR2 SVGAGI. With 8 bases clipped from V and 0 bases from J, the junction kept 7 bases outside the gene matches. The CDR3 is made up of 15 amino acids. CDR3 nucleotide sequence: TGTGCCAGCGACCGACAGGGCAGCTCTGGAAACACCATATATTTT. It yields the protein CASDRQGSSGNTIYF.

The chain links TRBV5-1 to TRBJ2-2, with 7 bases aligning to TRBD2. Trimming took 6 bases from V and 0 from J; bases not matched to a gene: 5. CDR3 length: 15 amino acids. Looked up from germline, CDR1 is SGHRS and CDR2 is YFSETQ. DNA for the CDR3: TGCGCCAGCAATCGGGGGGTTGCGAACACCGGGGAGCTGTTTTTT. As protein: CASNRGVANTGELFF.

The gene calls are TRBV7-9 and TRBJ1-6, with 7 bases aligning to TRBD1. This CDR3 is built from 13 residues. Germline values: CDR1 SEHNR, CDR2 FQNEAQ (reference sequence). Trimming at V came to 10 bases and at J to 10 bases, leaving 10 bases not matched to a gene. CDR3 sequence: CATRGTDVSPLHF. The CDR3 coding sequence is TGTGCCACCAGGGGGACTGATGTGTCACCCCTCCACTTT.

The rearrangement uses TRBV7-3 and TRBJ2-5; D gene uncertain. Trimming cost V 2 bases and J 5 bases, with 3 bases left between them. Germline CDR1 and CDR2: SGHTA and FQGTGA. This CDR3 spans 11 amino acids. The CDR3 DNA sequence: TGTGCCAGCAGCTTATCGGAGACCCAGTACTTC. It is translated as CASSLSETQYF.

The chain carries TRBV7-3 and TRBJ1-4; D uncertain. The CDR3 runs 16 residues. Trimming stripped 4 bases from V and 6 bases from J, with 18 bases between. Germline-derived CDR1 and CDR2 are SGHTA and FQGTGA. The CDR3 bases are TGTGCCAGCAGCTCACCGGGAGAACAAGGTCATGAAAAACTGTTTTTT. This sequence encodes CASSSPGEQGHEKLFF.

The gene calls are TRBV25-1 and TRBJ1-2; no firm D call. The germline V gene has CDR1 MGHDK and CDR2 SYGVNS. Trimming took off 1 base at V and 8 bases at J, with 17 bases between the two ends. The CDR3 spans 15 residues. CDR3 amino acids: CASSELEEGMRGYTF. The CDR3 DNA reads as TGTGCCAGCAGTGAATTGGAGGAGGGAATGCGAGGCTACACCTTC.

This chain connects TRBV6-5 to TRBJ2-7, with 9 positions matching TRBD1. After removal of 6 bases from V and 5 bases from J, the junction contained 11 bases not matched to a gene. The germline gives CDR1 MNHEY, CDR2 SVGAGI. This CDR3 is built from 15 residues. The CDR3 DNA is TGTGCCAGCAGAGACCCGGGACAGGGCCCCAACGAGCAGTACTTC. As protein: CASRDPGQGPNEQYF.

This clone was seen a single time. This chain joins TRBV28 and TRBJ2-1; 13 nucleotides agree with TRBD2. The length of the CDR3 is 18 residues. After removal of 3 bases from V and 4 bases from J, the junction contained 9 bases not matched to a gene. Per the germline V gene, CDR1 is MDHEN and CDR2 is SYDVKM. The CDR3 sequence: CASSFSPTSGRTYNEQFF. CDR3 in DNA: TGTGCCAGCAGTTTCTCACCGACTAGCGGGAGGACTTACAATGAGCAGTTCTTC.